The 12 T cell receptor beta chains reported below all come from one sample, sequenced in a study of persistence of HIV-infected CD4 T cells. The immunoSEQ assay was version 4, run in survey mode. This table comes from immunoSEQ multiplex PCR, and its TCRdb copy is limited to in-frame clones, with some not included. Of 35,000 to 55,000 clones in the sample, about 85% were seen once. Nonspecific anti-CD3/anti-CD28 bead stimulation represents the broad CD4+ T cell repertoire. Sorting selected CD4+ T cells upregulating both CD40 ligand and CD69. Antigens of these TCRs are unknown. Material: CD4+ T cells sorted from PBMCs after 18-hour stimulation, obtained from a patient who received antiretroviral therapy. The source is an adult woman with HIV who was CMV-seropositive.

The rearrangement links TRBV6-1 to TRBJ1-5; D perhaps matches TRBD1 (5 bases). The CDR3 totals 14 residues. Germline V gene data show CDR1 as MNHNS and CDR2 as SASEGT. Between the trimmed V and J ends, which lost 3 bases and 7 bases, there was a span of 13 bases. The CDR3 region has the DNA TGTGCCAGCAGTGATGGGGGAGCGGGCCAGCCCCAGCATTTT. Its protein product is CASSDGGAGQPQHF.

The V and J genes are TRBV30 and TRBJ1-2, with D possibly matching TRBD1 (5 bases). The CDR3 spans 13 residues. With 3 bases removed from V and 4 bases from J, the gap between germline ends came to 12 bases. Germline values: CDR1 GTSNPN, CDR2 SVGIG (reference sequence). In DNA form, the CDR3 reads TGTGCCTGGAGCGAAGACAGTCCCTATGGCTACACCTTC. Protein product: CAWSEDSPYGYTF.

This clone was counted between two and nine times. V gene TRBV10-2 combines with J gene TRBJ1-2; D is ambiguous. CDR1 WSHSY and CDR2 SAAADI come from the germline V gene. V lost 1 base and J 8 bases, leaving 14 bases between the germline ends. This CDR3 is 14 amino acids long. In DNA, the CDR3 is TGCGCCAGCAGTGAGTACGGGGTCCGCGGGGGCTACACCTTC. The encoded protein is CASSEYGVRGGYTF.

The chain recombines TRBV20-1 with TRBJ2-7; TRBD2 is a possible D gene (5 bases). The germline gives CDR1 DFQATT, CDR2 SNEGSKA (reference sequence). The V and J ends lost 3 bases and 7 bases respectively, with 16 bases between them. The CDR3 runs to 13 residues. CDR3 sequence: CSASVAVGREQYV. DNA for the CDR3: TGCAGTGCTAGTGTGGCGGTGGGGAGAGAGCAGTACGTC.

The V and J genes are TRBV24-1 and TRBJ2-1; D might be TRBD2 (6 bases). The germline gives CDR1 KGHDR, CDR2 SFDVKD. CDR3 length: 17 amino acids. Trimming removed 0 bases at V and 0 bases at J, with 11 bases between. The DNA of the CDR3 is TGTGCCACCAGTGATTTGCATGGAGGGAGCTCCTACAATGAGCAGTTCTTC. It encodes CATSDLHGGSSYNEQFF.

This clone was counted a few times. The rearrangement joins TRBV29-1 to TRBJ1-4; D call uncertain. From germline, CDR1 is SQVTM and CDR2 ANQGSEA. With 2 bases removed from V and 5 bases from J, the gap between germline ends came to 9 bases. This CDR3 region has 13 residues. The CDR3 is CSVEPVRNEKLFF. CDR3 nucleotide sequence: TGCAGCGTTGAACCCGTGAGGAATGAAAAACTGTTTTTT.

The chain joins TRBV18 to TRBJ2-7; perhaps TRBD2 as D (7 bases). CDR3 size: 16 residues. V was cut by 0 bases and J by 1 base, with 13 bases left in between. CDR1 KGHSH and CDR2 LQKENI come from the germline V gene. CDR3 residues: CASSPPVKGGSYEQYV. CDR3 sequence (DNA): TGTGCCAGCTCACCACCTGTTAAGGGGGGGTCCTACGAGCAGTACGTC.

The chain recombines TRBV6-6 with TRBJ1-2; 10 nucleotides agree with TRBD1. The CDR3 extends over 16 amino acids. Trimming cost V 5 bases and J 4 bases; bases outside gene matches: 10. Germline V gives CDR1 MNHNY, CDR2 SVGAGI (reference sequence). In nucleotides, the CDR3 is TGTGCCAGCAGTAACCCCGCAGGACAGGGGGGCTATGGCTACACCTTC. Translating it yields CASSNPAGQGGYGYTF.

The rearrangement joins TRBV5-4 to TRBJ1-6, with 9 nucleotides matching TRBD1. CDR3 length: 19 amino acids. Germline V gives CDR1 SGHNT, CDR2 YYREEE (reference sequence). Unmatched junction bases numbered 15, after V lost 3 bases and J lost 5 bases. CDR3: CASSSPRQGVGGDNSPLHF. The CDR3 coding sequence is TGTGCCAGCAGCTCCCCGAGACAGGGGGTCGGTGGCGATAATTCACCCCTCCACTTT.

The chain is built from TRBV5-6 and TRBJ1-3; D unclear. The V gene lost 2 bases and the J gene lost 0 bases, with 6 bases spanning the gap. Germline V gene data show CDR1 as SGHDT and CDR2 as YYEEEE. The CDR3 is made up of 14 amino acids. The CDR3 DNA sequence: TGTGCCAGCAGCTTTCAGAGCTCTGGAAACACCATATATTTT. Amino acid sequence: CASSFQSSGNTIYF.

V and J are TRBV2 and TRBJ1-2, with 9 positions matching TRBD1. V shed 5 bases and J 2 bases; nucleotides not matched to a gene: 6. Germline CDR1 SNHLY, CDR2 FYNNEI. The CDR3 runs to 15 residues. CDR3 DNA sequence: TGTGCCAGCAGTCCCCCTGGGACAGGGAACTATGGCTACACCTTC. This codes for CASSPPGTGNYGYTF. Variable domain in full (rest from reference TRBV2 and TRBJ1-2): EPEVTQTPSHQVTQMGQEVILRCVPISNHLYFYWYRQILGQKVEFLVSFYNNEISEKSEIFDDQFSVERPDGSNFTLKIRSTKLEDSAMYFCASSPPGTGNYGYTFGSGTRLTVV.

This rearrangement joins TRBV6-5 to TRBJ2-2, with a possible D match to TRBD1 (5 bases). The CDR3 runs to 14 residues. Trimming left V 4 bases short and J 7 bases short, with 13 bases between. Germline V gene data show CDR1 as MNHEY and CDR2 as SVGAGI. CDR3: CASSFYGAGGELFF. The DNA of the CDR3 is TGTGCCAGCAGTTTTTATGGGGCCGGCGGGGAGCTGTTTTTT.